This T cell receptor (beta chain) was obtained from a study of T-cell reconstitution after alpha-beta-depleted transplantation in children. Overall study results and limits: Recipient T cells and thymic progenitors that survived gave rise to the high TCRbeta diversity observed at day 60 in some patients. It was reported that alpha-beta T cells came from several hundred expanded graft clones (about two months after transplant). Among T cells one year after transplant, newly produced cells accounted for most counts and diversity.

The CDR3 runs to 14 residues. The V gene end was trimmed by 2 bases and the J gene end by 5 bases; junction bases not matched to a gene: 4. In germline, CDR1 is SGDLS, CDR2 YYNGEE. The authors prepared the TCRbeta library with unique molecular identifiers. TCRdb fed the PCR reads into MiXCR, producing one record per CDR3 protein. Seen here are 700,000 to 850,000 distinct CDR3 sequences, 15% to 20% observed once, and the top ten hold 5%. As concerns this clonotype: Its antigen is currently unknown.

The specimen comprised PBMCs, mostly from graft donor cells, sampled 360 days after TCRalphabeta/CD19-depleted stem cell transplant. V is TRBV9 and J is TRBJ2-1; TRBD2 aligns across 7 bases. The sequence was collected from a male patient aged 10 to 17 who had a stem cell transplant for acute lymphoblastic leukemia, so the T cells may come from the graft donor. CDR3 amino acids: CASSVTLADNEQFF. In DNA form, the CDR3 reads TGTGCCAGCAGCGTCACTCTAGCGGACAATGAGCAGTTCTTC.